This TCR beta chain was documented in a study of shared clonotypes between healthy human individuals. Only in-frame clones appear in the TCRdb table, and some are missing; sequencing was by immunoSEQ multiplex PCR. Of some 2.1 million clones in the sample, roughly 93% are singletons; the top ten hold about 1.6%. Study outcomes and limitations: With several donors compared, 4% to 5.5% of naive CD4 clonotypes were shared.

The CDR3 runs 12 residues. Trimming removed 5 bases at V and 4 bases at J, with 5 bases between. Germline V lookup: CDR1 LGHNA, CDR2 YNFKEQ. Concerning this clone: Its antigen is unidentified.

Selected positively for CCR7 and CD45RO-negative, naive CD8 cells excluded terminally differentiated effector memory CD45RA+ cells. Each of the donors was a healthy adult who was HIV-negative and had not had a recent acute infection or vaccination. The receptor was isolated from a man between 18 and 29 years old in good health. Some clones in this sample may be carry-over from other donors' samples. V usage is TRBV4-2 and J usage is TRBJ2-2; TRBD1 or TRBD2 may be the D gene (5 bases each). The sample comprised naive CD8+ T cells from PBMCs. CDR3 loop: CASSGTTGELFF. The CDR3 coding sequence is TGTGCCAGCAGCGGGACCACCGGGGAGCTGTTTTTT.